This T cell receptor (beta chain) was sequenced in a study of a mutant IDH1 vaccine in newly diagnosed glioma (TCRdb year 2021). With regard to the full study: Of the roughly 32 treated patients, approximately 62% were male and around 40% were female, and a mean age of approximately 40 years was recorded. Six visits were used for peripheral blood collection: V03 (baseline), V05, V07, V10, V12 and V13. Prior to enrollment, standard therapy consisting of radiotherapy alone, temozolomide alone, or radiochemotherapy with temozolomide had been administered to patients, with the combination being received by most patients. For exploratory analyses, longitudinal TCRB deep sequencing was carried out in some 25 treated patients wherever samples were available. What the authors observed across the whole study: PBMC samples for TCRB deep sequencing were selected based on availability. Changes in the top peripheral T cell clonotypes picked up by TCRB sequencing did not appear to be linked to pseudoprogression. According to the authors, sample limitations meant that analyses of patient blood samples could not be reproduced. Across multiple MHC alleles, vaccine-induced immune responses were seen in around 93% of patients.

Library prep was done by the immunoSEQ multiplex PCR assay. Following the manufacturer's protocol, the hsTCRB Kit was used to amplify rearranged TCR beta chain sequences. Sequencing of TCRB libraries was carried out on an Illumina MiSeq. The study's own analysis went as follows. Demultiplexing, trimming and gene mapping were performed with the kit vendor's proprietary platform. TCRdb stores this immuneACCESS table with in-frame sequences only. Part of the clones is absent; in the studies checked, under half of the shortfall reflects unresolved V genes, and no reason is known for the rest. V and J calls and clone size are those listed in that table; D and trimming were worked out from the DNA. Across this sample there are more than 50,000 clones, with just over 85% seen only once. Over 2.5% of the sample goes to the ten largest clones. From a lookup of the germline V gene, CDR1 and CDR2 are SGDLS and YYNGEE. The CDR3 runs 14 amino acids, cysteine and phenylalanine included. Here the CDR3 DNA is all that survives: 42 bases in frame from base 1. V is cut by 0 bases and J by 2 bases, and the space between the germline ends is 9 bases.

The intended sense of this specimen's time point label: baseline, week 1 (first vaccination visit). The treatment or condition label, read with the paper, signifies: pre-vaccination baseline after standard-of-care therapy. All donors had newly diagnosed IDH1-mutant astrocytomas of WHO grade 3 or 4 that showed loss of nuclear ATRX. The samples were drawn from NOA16, a multicentre, single-arm, open-label phase I trial in Germany that tested a mutant IDH1 peptide vaccine in humans for the first time. Blood drawn at visit V03 was used as the baseline sample for immunogenicity testing. Genomic DNA for TCRB sequencing was isolated from EDTA blood with the DNeasy Blood and Tissue Kit. This clone was counted only a few times. Its antigen target is currently unknown. Base qualities are missing; no much larger clone stands one base away.

The receptor was derived from a man aged 30-40 years with glioma. In this chain, TRBV9 is recombined with TRBJ2-7, with no D gene named confidently. Sequenced here: PBMCs, sampled from a glioma patient treated with radiotherapy, temozolomide or both. The DNA reads TGTGCCAGCAGCGTAGCAGCGTTCACCTACGAGCAGTACTTC. It translates to CASSVAAFTYEQYF.